Following are 11 T cell receptor beta chains from one sample sequenced in a study of response to subunit inactivated influenza vaccine. TCRdb re-called the RT-PCR reads through MiXCR, storing one row per CDR3 protein. This sample has about 540,000 distinct CDR3 sequences, with roughly 23% found just once. A further study also used this sample, focusing on T cells expressing NK-cell markers. This second study notes: Synthesis of TCR beta cDNA relied on 5'RACE template switching carrying UMIs.

Sequenced material: CD4+ T cells sorted from PBMCs, taken 12 days after vaccination. The receptors were sampled from a man between 45 and 60 years old who received an inactivated influenza vaccine.

The chain combines TRBV15 with TRBJ2-7, with TRBD1 identical over 10 bases. The J segment lost 4 bases and the V segment lost 1 base, leaving 4 bases of the junction unmatched. The germline CDR1 and CDR2 sequences are LNHNV and YYDKDF (reference sequence). This CDR3 has 15 residues. The DNA for the CDR3 is TGTGCCACCAGCAGAGTCCGGACAGGGGGATACGAGCAGTACTTC. The encoded protein is CATSRVRTGGYEQYF. The variable domain in full, with the rest retrieved from reference TRBV15 and TRBJ2-7, is DAMVIQNPRYQVTQFGKPVTLSCSQTLNHNVMYWYQQKSSQAPKLLFHYYDKDFNNEADTPDNFQSRRPNTSFCFLDIRSPGLGDTAMYLCATSRVRTGGYEQYFGPGTRLTVT.

This clonotype has a count of ten or more. The chain links TRBV14 to TRBJ2-7, with 7 positions matching TRBD2. Trimming took 1 base from V and 1 from J; bases not matched to a gene: 7. This CDR3 region has 16 residues. The V gene's germline CDR1 is SGHDN and CDR2 FVKESK. The CDR3 bases are TGTGCCAGCAGCCAAGGCGGCGGGAGAGGTTCCTACGAGCAGTACTTC. Its translation is CASSQGGGRGSYEQYF.

This clonotype came up many times. V usage is TRBV29-1 and J usage is TRBJ2-2; a possible D gene is TRBD2 (6 bases). The CDR3 runs to 12 residues. The V end lost 6 bases, the J end lost 6 bases, and 11 bases lay between the germline ends. The germline V gene encodes CDR1 SQVTM and CDR2 ANQGSEA. Here the CDR3 reads CSVRERSGELFF. The DNA for the CDR3 is TGCAGCGTACGGGAGAGGTCCGGGGAGCTGTTTTTT.

The chain recombines TRBV20-1 with TRBJ2-7, with D possibly matching TRBD1 (6 bases). The V end was cut by 3 bases, the J end by 1 base, with 16 bases between. This CDR3 comprises 15 residues. Germline values: CDR1 DFQATT, CDR2 SNEGSKA (reference sequence). The CDR3 here is CSARIPGTPSYEQYF. CDR3 coding DNA: TGCAGTGCTAGGATCCCCGGGACACCGTCCTACGAGCAGTACTTC.

The chain links TRBV19 to TRBJ1-2; 9 bases map to TRBD1. The junction had 9 bases not matched to a gene; V was cut back by 8 bases and J by 2 bases. The length of the CDR3 is 15 residues. Germline V CDR1 and CDR2: LNHDA, SQIVND (reference sequence). CDR3 amino acids: CASLLSDRGNYGYTF. The CDR3 DNA reads TGTGCCAGTTTACTATCCGACAGGGGGAACTATGGCTACACCTTC.

This clonotype has more than one count but fewer than ten. J is TRBJ2-1 and V is TRBV20-1; 14 nucleotides line up with TRBD2. Unmatched junction bases numbered 14, after V lost 1 base and J lost 0 bases. The germline V gene has CDR1 DFQATT and CDR2 SNEGSKA (reference sequence). The CDR3 is 21 residues long. The CDR3 loop is CSARGAKGLAGERGSYNEQFF. The CDR3 DNA sequence: TGCAGTGCTAGAGGGGCTAAGGGACTAGCGGGAGAACGAGGCTCCTACAATGAGCAGTTCTTC.

The chain is built from TRBV4-1 and TRBJ2-7, with 8 positions matching TRBD1. V dropped 1 base and J dropped 5; count of bases not matched to a gene: 10. This CDR3 has 16 amino acids. CDR1 is MGHRA, CDR2 YSYEKL, per germline. The CDR3 sequence is CASSQAPTGASHEQYF. The CDR3 nucleotides are TGCGCCAGCAGCCAAGCTCCGACAGGGGCCTCTCACGAGCAGTACTTC.

This clonotype came up a few times. This sequence joins TRBV6-2 or TRBV6-3 and TRBJ1-1; D may be TRBD1 (5 bases). Germline CDR1 reads MNHEY; CDR2 reads SVGEGT. Trimming took 7 bases from V and 6 from J, leaving 15 bases between them. This CDR3 has 13 residues. DNA of the CDR3: TGTGCCAGCAACCTCCCTTGGGGGTCTGAAGCTTTCTTT. Its protein product is CASNLPWGSEAFF.

The chain recombines TRBV3-1 with TRBJ2-1; 8 bases line up with TRBD2. Losses at the gene ends were 3 bases for V and 8 bases for J; bases not matched to a gene: 9. CDR3 size: 15 residues. CDR1 LGHDT and CDR2 YNNKEL come from the germline V gene (reference sequence). CDR3 residues: CASSQGGTSWDEQFF. The CDR3 coding sequence is TGTGCCAGCAGCCAGGGGGGGACTAGTTGGGATGAGCAGTTCTTC.

This clonotype was seen more than once but under ten times. This chain joins TRBV4-2 and TRBJ2-3, with D possibly being TRBD2 (7 bases). This CDR3 contains 18 residues. The germline gives CDR1 LGHNA, CDR2 YNFKEQ. The V gene lost 0 bases and the J gene lost 0 bases, with 16 bases spanning the gap. CDR3 amino acids: CASSQDWYAGASTDTQYF. CDR3 bases: TGTGCCAGCAGCCAAGATTGGTATGCGGGGGCTAGCACAGATACGCAGTATTTT.

This clonotype has only a few counts. The V call is TRBV7-8, the J call TRBJ2-2, with unresolved D. Germline V CDR1 and CDR2: SGHVS, FQNEAQ. The ends were cut back, 5 bases at V and 1 base at J, with 14 bases in the middle. The CDR3 covers 16 residues. The CDR3 DNA reads TGTGCCAGCAGCGCTGCTGGATTTGTGAACACCGGGGAGCTGTTTTTT. It translates to CASSAAGFVNTGELFF.